The rows below give T cell receptor beta chains drawn from one sample of a study of a mutant IDH1 vaccine in newly diagnosed glioma. Assay used: immunoSEQ multiplex PCR; TCRdb lists only in-frame clones, some missing. This table has about 92,000 clones, roughly 77% appearing once. This specimen was PBMCs, taken from a glioma patient treated with radiotherapy, temozolomide or both. The source is a man aged 35 to 55 with glioma. Each CDR3 is given with its conserved first and last residue. D genes are given only for firm matches. Only part of the rows carry a size: once, few, many, or a class if the clone is expanded.

>NA|NA|TRBV6-6|TRBJ2-7
TGTGCCAGCAGTTCCGGGCCCTCGGTGCAGTACTTC
CASSSGPSVQYF
>NA|NA|TRBV5-4|TRBJ2-5
TGTGCCAGCAGCTTCTCAAGGGATGGGGAGACCCAGTACTTC
CASSFSRDGETQYF
>NA|TRBD2|TRBV4-2|TRBJ2-3
TGTGCCAGCAGCCAAGATTTTCTAGCGGGGCCATTCACAGATACGCAGTATTTT
CASSQDFLAGPFTDTQYF
>NA|TRBD1|TRBV7-2|TRBJ1-5
TGTGCCAGCAGCTTCCACAGGGGGGATCAGCCCCAGCATTTT
CASSFHRGDQPQHF
>NA|TRBD1|TRBV4-1|TRBJ2-7
TGCGCCAGCAGCCACCATTGGGACAGGGGGAACTACGAGCAGTACTTC
CASSHHWDRGNYEQYF
>NA|TRBD2|TRBV7-2|TRBJ2-5
TGTGCCATCCTCCCTGTCGGGAGGGGTCCGGCCCAGTACTTC
CAILPVGRGPAQYF
>NA|TRBD2|TRBV7-8|TRBJ2-5
TGTGCCAGCAGCTTCCTCGGGAGGGACCAAGAGACCCAGTACTTC
CASSFLGRDQETQYF
>NA|NA|TRBV27|TRBJ2-7
TGTGCCAGCAGTCCGGCGGAGGGGGCCTACGAGCAGTACTTC
CASSPAEGAYEQYF
>NA|NA|TRBV28|TRBJ1-1
TGTGCCAGCAGTTTAGGTCCGGAAGATGGAGGGACGTCTGAAGCTTTCTTT
CASSLGPEDGGTSEAFF
>NA|TRBD1|TRBV5-6|TRBJ2-7
TGTGCCAGCAGCCTGGGCGACAGGGGCGAGCAGTACTTC
CASSLGDRGEQYF
>NA|NA|TRBV29-1|TRBJ1-2
TGCAGCGTACCCGGGGCCTATGGCTACACCTTC
CSVPGAYGYTF
>NA|TRBD1|TRBV15|TRBJ2-1
TGTGCCACCAGCAGCCGACAGGGGGCGGGTAATGAGCAGTTCTTC
CATSSRQGAGNEQFF
>NA|TRBD1|TRBV7-2|TRBJ1-2
TGTGCCAGCAGCAATCGACAGGGGGCGGTCTATGGCTACACCTTC
CASSNRQGAVYGYTF
>NA|NA|TRBV5-1|TRBJ2-5
TGCGCCAGCAGCTTGGTTCAGGAACAGACCCAGTACTTC
CASSLVQEQTQYF
>NA|TRBD2|TRBV5-4|TRBJ2-1
TGTGCCAGCAGCCTCTCGTCGACTAGCGGGAGGGCCTTTAGGAATGAGCAGTTCTTC
CASSLSSTSGRAFRNEQFF
>NA|TRBD1|TRBV19|TRBJ2-5
TGTGCCAGTAGTATGTTGACAGGGTGGCAAGAACAAGAGACCCAGTACTTC
CASSMLTGWQEQETQYF
>NA|NA|TRBV5-1|TRBJ2-7
TGCGCCAGCAGCTCACAGGGTTACGAGCAGTACTTC
CASSSQGYEQYF
>few|NA|TRBV12-5|TRBJ1-1
TGTGCTAGTGGGTTCACTGAAGCTTTCTTT
CASGFTEAFF
>NA|NA|TRBV7-9|TRBJ1-2
TGTGCCAGCGGTAGCGCCGTCGGGGGCTACTATGGCTACACCTTC
CASGSAVGGYYGYTF
>NA|TRBD2|TRBV4-3|TRBJ2-1
TGCGCCAGCAGCCAAGGAAGACTAGCGGGAGAGCGCTCCTACAATGAGCAGTTCTTC
CASSQGRLAGERSYNEQFF
>NA|NA|TRBV30|TRBJ2-5
TGTGCCTGTACTAACGAGGGAGAGACCCAGTACTTC
CACTNEGETQYF
>NA|TRBD1|TRBV5-4|TRBJ2-2
TGTGCCAGCAGCCTGATGGACAGGGGGCCCGGGGAGCTGTTTTTT
CASSLMDRGPGELFF
>NA|NA|TRBV10-3|TRBJ1-6
TGTGCCATCAGTGAACCACAGAGGGATTCACCCCTCCACTTT
CAISEPQRDSPLHF
>NA|NA|TRBV19|TRBJ1-3
TGTGCCAGCAATTTCCAGGGCACTGGAAACACCATATATTTT
CASNFQGTGNTIYF
>NA|TRBD1|TRBV4-1|TRBJ1-4
TGCGCCAGCAGCCAAGTGACAGGGTCAACTAATGAAAAACTGTTTTTT
CASSQVTGSTNEKLFF
>few|NA|TRBV30|TRBJ1-6
TGTGCCTGGAGTGTGGATTCACCCCTCCACTTT
CAWSVDSPLHF
>NA|NA|TRBV7-3|TRBJ2-2
TGTGCCAGCAGCTTAACGCTCGCGGGCGGGGCCGGGGAGCTGTTTTTT
CASSLTLAGGAGELFF
>NA|NA|TRBV4-2|TRBJ1-3
TGTGCCAGCGCCTCGTCGCCGGGAAACACCATATATTTT
CASASSPGNTIYF
>NA|NA|TRBV7-8|TRBJ2-1
TGTGCCAGCAGCTTAATCCCCGGGATCTACAATGAGCAGTTCTTC
CASSLIPGIYNEQFF